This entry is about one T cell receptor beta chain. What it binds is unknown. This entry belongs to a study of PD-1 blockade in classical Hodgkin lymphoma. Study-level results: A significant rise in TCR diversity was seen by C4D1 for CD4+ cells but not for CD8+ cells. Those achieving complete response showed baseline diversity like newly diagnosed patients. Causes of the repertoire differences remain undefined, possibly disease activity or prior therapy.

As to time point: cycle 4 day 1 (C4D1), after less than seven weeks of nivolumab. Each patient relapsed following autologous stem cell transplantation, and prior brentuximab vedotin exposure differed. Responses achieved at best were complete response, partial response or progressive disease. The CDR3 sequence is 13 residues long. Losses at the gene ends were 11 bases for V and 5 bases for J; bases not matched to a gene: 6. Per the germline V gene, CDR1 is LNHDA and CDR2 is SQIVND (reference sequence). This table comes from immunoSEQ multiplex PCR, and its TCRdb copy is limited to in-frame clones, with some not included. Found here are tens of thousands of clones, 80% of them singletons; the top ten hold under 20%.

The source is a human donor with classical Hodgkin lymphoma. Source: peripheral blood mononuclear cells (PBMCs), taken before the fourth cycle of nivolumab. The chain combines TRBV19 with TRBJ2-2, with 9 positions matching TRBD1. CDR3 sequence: CALDRGYTGELFF. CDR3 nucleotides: TGTGCCCTGGACAGGGGATATACCGGGGAGCTGTTTTTT. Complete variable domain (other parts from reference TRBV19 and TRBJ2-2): DGGITQSPKYLFRKEGQNVTLSCEQNLNHDAMYWYRQDPGQGLRLIYYSQIVNDFQKGDIAEGYSVSREKKESFPLTVTSAQKNPTAFYLCALDRGYTGELFFGEGSRLTVL.